Listed below are T cell receptor beta chains from one sample, sequenced in a study of beta chain features in type 1 diabetes. Method: immunoSEQ multiplex PCR; TCRdb's copy keeps in-frame clones and lacks some. The sample yields under 950,000 clones, roughly a sixth seen once. The sample comprised naive CD4+ T cells from blood. The source is a young woman in good health. CDR3s include the opening cysteine and the closing phenylalanine or tryptophan. A D gene is named only where the DNA matches it firmly.

j_call | d_call | v_call | cdr3_aa
TRBJ2-1 | - | TRBV7-2 | CASSYDKNSGEQFF
TRBJ2-3 | TRBD2 | TRBV5-6 | CASSLVPGLAGTDTQYF
TRBJ2-3 | - | TRBV7-9 | CASRPKWTASTDTQYF
TRBJ2-3 | - | TRBV29-1 | CSVSRIATDTQYF
TRBJ2-3 | TRBD2 | TRBV6-6 | CASSSSGSGRADTQYF
TRBJ2-1 | TRBD1 | TRBV2 | CASSPTGDHVQFF
TRBJ2-1 | TRBD1 | TRBV15 | CATSRSGTGVIEQFF
TRBJ2-1 | TRBD2 | TRBV2 | CASVRLAGGNEQFF
TRBJ2-2 | - | TRBV6-5 | CASSYRMGTTGELFF
TRBJ1-4 | - | TRBV19 | CASSIRTARINEKLFF
TRBJ2-7 | - | TRBV25-1 | CASSPVGGRPEEQYF
TRBJ2-1 | - | TRBV7-3 | CASSSTGSEQFF